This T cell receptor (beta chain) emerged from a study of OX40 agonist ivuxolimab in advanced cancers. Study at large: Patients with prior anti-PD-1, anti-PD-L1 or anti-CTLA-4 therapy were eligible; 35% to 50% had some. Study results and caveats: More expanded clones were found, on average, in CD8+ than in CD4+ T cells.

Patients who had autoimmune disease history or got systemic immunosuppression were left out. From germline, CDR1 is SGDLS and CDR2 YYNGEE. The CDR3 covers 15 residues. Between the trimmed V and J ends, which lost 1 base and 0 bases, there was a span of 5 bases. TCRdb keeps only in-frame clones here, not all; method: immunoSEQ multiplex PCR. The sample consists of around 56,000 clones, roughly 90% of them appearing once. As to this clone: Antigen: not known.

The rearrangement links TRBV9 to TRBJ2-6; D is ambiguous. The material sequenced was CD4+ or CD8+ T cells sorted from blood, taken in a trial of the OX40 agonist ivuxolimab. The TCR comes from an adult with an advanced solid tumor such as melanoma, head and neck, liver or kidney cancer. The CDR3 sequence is CASSVQISGANVLTF. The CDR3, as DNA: TGTGCCAGCAGCGTACAGATCTCTGGGGCCAACGTCCTGACTTTC. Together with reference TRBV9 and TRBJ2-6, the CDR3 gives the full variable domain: DSGVTQTPKHLITATGQRVTLRCSPRSGDLSVYWYQQSLDQGLQFLIQYYNGEERAKGNILERFSAQQFPDLHSELNLSSLELGDSALYFCASSVQISGANVLTFGAGSRLTVL.